The 31 T cell receptor beta chains presented below share a single source sample, sequenced in a study of monozygotic twins with cystic fibrosis. Repertoires were generated with immunoSEQ multiplex PCR, while TCRdb's copy carries only in-frame clones and drops some. The sample holds approximately 21,000 clones, 85% to 90% seen once. Sequenced: blood. The receptors originated from a woman in her twenties or thirties with cystic fibrosis.

The chain employs TRBV18 and TRBJ2-2; D might be TRBD1 (6 bases). Trimming shortened V by 5 bases and J by 0 bases, and 16 bases separated the two germline ends. Germline V gene sequence: CDR1 KGHSH, CDR2 LQKENI. This CDR3 has 17 amino acids. In DNA form, the CDR3 reads TGTGCCAGCTCAAGGACAGCCCGGTCTTCGAACACCGGGGAGCTGTTTTTT. This encodes CASSRTARSSNTGELFF.

This clone was counted a few times. The chain recombines TRBV4-3 with TRBJ1-6; 9 bases are a match to TRBD1. This CDR3 comprises 14 residues. V lost 3 bases to trimming and J lost 13 bases; unmatched junction nucleotides: 7. Germline loops: CDR1 LGHNA, CDR2 YSLEER. CDR3 sequence (DNA): TGCGCCAGCAGCCACGGACAGGGGAGTGCGCCCCTCCACTTT. It specifies CASSHGQGSAPLHF.

In its sample, this clone was seen once. V is TRBV19 and J is TRBJ2-7, with D perhaps given as TRBD1 or TRBD2 (5 bases each). Germline CDR1 and CDR2: LNHDA and SQIVND (reference sequence). The CDR3 extends over 14 amino acids. The V end lost 3 bases, the J end lost 2 bases, and 11 bases lay between the germline ends. The CDR3 DNA sequence: TGTGCCAGTAGTATTGTTGGGGGAACCTACGAGCAGTACTTC. This encodes CASSIVGGTYEQYF.

The chain employs TRBV5-4 and TRBJ1-1; 8 bases line up with TRBD1. The CDR3 contains 15 residues. CDR1 and CDR2 from the germline V gene are SGHNT and YYREEE (reference sequence). V dropped 1 base and J dropped 8; count of bases not matched to a gene: 10. CDR3 nucleotides: TGTGCCAGCAGCTTGTTCGGCAGGGGGCTAGGGGAAGCTTTCTTT. Translating it yields CASSLFGRGLGEAFF.

The J gene is TRBJ2-6, the V gene TRBV4-3; unclear D gene. The CDR3 has 18 amino acids. Trimming pared 0 bases from V and 0 bases from J, leaving 12 bases between. Germline V gene lookup returns CDR1 LGHNA and CDR2 YSLEER. CDR3 sequence: CASSQENRYLSGANVLTF. The CDR3 coding sequence is TGCGCCAGCAGCCAAGAAAACAGATATCTCTCTGGGGCCAACGTCCTGACTTTC.

This clone has only one observation. The V gene is TRBV11-2, the J gene TRBJ2-5, with a possible D match to TRBD1 (6 bases). Trimming removed 1 base from V and 5 bases from J, with 11 bases in between. This CDR3 contains 14 residues. CDR1 is SGHAT, CDR2 FQNNGV, per germline. In DNA form, the CDR3 reads TGTGCCAGCAGCTTAGGTACAGGGCGGGAGACCCAGTACTTC. It codes for CASSLGTGRETQYF.

The rearrangement uses TRBV7-6 and TRBJ2-2; 12 bases line up with TRBD2. V lost 3 bases to trimming and J lost 4 bases; unmatched junction nucleotides: 6. The CDR3 runs 17 residues. Germline V gene sequence: CDR1 SGHVS, CDR2 FNYEAQ. The CDR3 loop is CASSLASGGAGTGELFF. DNA of the CDR3: TGTGCCAGCAGCTTGGCTAGCGGGGGGGCAGGCACCGGGGAGCTGTTTTTT. Full variable domain (rest looked up from reference TRBV7-6 and TRBJ2-2): GAGVSQSPRYKVTKRGQDVALRCDPISGHVSLYWYRQALGQGPEFLTYFNYEAQQDKSGLPNDRFSAERPEGSISTLTIQRTEQRDSAMYRCASSLASGGAGTGELFFGEGSRLTVL.

V is TRBV4-3 and J is TRBJ1-1; D is ambiguous. The ends were cut back, 3 bases at V and 4 bases at J, with 15 bases in the middle. Germline V gene sequence: CDR1 LGHNA, CDR2 YSLEER. The CDR3 has 15 amino acids. CDR3: CASSHSKRVSTEAFF. Written as DNA, the CDR3 is TGCGCCAGCAGCCATAGTAAGAGGGTGAGCACTGAAGCTTTCTTT.

The chain recombines TRBV5-8 with TRBJ2-1; 8 nucleotides align to TRBD2. The trim removed 6 bases at V and 0 bases at J, leaving 2 bases unmatched. Germline loops: CDR1 SGHTS, CDR2 YDEGEE. CDR3 length equals 14 residues. The CDR3: CASTTSGSYNEQFF. In DNA form, the CDR3 reads TGTGCCAGCACTACTAGCGGCTCCTACAATGAGCAGTTCTTC.

This rearrangement joins TRBV11-2 to TRBJ2-7, with D unclear. Deletions cut 2 bases from V and 3 bases from J, with 2 bases between. This CDR3 is 11 amino acids long. Looked up from germline, CDR1 is SGHAT and CDR2 is FQNNGV. CDR3 DNA sequence: TGTGCCAGCAGCTTACGCTACGAGCAGTACTTC. Protein product: CASSLRYEQYF.

This clone occurred a few times. The genes are TRBV29-1 and TRBJ1-2; D unresolved. Germline CDR1 reads SQVTM; CDR2 reads ANQGSEA. This CDR3 is built from 12 residues. The ends were cut back, 5 bases at V and 3 bases at J, with 10 bases in the middle. The CDR3 loop is CSVFTLDYGYTF. The CDR3 coding sequence is TGCAGCGTTTTTACGTTGGACTATGGCTACACCTTC.

For this clone: Relative to the germline gene, one junction end is altered; a read error may explain this. The chain combines TRBV7-9 with TRBJ2-7; D is ambiguous. The CDR3 consists of 10 residues. Germline V CDR1 and CDR2: SEHNR, FQNEAQ (reference sequence). This chain's CDR3 is CASSSSVSDF. In DNA form, the CDR3 reads TGTGCCAGCAGCTCCAGTGTTTCAGACTTC.

This clone was counted a few times. The chain is built from TRBV28 and TRBJ1-1; D unresolved. This CDR3 is 12 amino acids long. Germline V lookup: CDR1 MDHEN, CDR2 SYDVKM. The V gene lost 2 bases and the J gene lost 10 bases, with 11 bases spanning the gap. The DNA for the CDR3 is TGTGCCAGCAGTTTAAATCACCGTGGAGCTTTCTTT. Residues: CASSLNHRGAFF.

In its sample, this clone was seen a few times. The rearrangement links TRBV5-6 to TRBJ1-2, with TRBD1 as a possible D gene (5 bases). Deletions cut 4 bases from V and 0 bases from J, with 7 bases between. This CDR3 has 13 residues. Germline lookup yields CDR1 SGHDT and CDR2 YYEEEE. Here the CDR3 DNA reads TGTGCCAGCAGCGTACAGGCTAACTATGGCTACACCTTC. This encodes CASSVQANYGYTF.

Concerning this clone: One junction end does not reproduce the germline sequence, and a read error may be involved. CDR3 DNA: TGTGCCAGCAGTGTTGGGACAGGGCGTTCCTCCGAGCAGTACTTC. Its protein is CASSVGTGRSSEQYF. The chain uses TRBV2 and TRBJ2-7, with 9 positions matching TRBD1. CDR3 size: 15 residues. CDR1 SNHLY and CDR2 FYNNEI come from the germline V gene.

The chain recombines TRBV4-3 with TRBJ1-5; 7 positions match TRBD1. This CDR3 is 15 amino acids long. The germline CDR1 and CDR2 sequences are LGHNA and YSLEER. V lost 4 bases to trimming and J lost 3 bases; unmatched junction nucleotides: 6. CDR3 region: CASSPRQGSNQPQHF. In nucleotides, the CDR3 is TGCGCCAGCAGCCCCCGACAGGGATCCAATCAGCCCCAGCATTTT.

This clone was counted only a few times. The rearrangement uses TRBV7-9 and TRBJ2-7; D is possibly TRBD2 (5 bases). Germline assignment: CDR1 SEHNR and CDR2 FQNEAQ (reference sequence). Trimming left V 5 bases short and J 7 bases short, with 12 bases between. This CDR3 spans 12 amino acids. CDR3 amino acids: CASSPHGEEQYF. CDR3 nucleotides: TGTGCCAGCAGCCCCCACGGGGAGGAGCAGTACTTC.

The chain has TRBV15 and TRBJ2-1; perhaps TRBD2 as D (7 bases). The CDR3 has 17 amino acids. The germline V gene has CDR1 LNHNV and CDR2 YYDKDF (reference sequence). V was trimmed by 5 bases and J by 1 base, leaving 18 bases between them. In nucleotides, the CDR3 is TGTGCCACCAGCGAAGGAAAGGGGGGGAGGTCCTACAATGAGCAGTTCTTC. Translation gives CATSEGKGGRSYNEQFF.

The CDR3: CASSSTGQGNEQYF. As DNA, the CDR3 is TGTGCCAGCAGCTCTACCGGACAGGGGAACGAGCAGTACTTC. The chain carries TRBV11-3 and TRBJ2-7, with 9 bases matching TRBD1. J lost 5 bases, V lost 4 bases, and 6 bases had no gene match. In germline, CDR1 is SGHNT, CDR2 YENEEA. The CDR3 loop spans 14 amino acids.

The J gene is TRBJ2-6, the V gene TRBV19, with a tentative D call TRBD2 (5 bases). Trimming removed 7 bases at V and 0 bases at J, with 10 bases between. In germline, CDR1 is LNHDA, CDR2 SQIVND (reference sequence). The CDR3 extends over 15 amino acids. CDR3 sequence: CASKRDHSGANVLTF. Here the CDR3 DNA reads TGTGCCAGTAAGAGGGATCACTCTGGGGCCAACGTCCTGACTTTC.

Here the CDR3 DNA reads TGTGCCAGCAGCGTTAGTTTAACCGGGACAGGGGAAACCTACGAGCAGTACTTC. This codes for CASSVSLTGTGETYEQYF. The chain employs TRBV2 and TRBJ2-7, with 10 bases lining up with TRBD1. There are 18 residues in the CDR3. Looked up from germline, CDR1 is SNHLY and CDR2 is FYNNEI. Unmatched junction bases numbered 16, after V lost 6 bases and J lost 2 bases.

This chain connects TRBV5-1 to TRBJ2-3; D is unresolved. Germline V gene lookup returns CDR1 SGHRS and CDR2 YFSETQ. The germline V and J ends were trimmed by 6 bases and 0 bases, with 14 bases remaining between them. The CDR3 loop spans 15 amino acids. CDR3 bases: TGCGCCAGCATCATCGACGGAGCTAGCACAGATACGCAGTATTTT. Encoded protein: CASIIDGASTDTQYF.

The gene calls are TRBV25-1 and TRBJ2-5, with 9 nucleotides matching TRBD1. After removal of 4 bases from V and 2 bases from J, the junction contained 8 bases not matched to a gene. There are 16 residues in the CDR3. CDR1 is MGHDK and CDR2 is SYGVNS in the germline V gene. The CDR3 here is CASSVGDRDGQETQYF. The CDR3 bases are TGTGCCAGCAGTGTTGGGGACAGGGATGGACAAGAGACCCAGTACTTC.

CDR3 nucleotides: TGTGCCAGCAGTACCTCACAGGGGGCTGCCTCACCCCTCCACTTT. This gives the protein CASSTSQGAASPLHF. The genes are TRBV6-6 and TRBJ1-6; 9 bases are a match to TRBD1. This CDR3 spans 15 amino acids. The V segment lost 5 bases and the J segment 10 bases; nucleotides outside the gene matches: 9. CDR1 MNHNY and CDR2 SVGAGI come from the germline V gene (reference sequence).

This chain links TRBV4-3 with TRBJ2-1, with 9 bases that match TRBD2. CDR1 is LGHNA, CDR2 YSLEER, per germline. This CDR3 has 15 amino acids. The V segment lost 2 bases and the J segment 8 bases; nucleotides outside the gene matches: 7. CDR3 region: CASSQRRGGLDEQFF. As DNA, the CDR3 is TGCGCCAGCAGCCAACGGCGGGGGGGCCTCGATGAGCAGTTCTTC.

J is TRBJ1-5 and V is TRBV18; D gene ambiguous. The V gene lost 1 base and the J gene lost 0 bases, with 1 base spanning the gap. Per germline, CDR1 KGHSH and CDR2 LQKENI. This CDR3 comprises 13 residues. The CDR3 is CASSPRSNQPQHF. CDR3 coding DNA: TGTGCCAGCTCACCACGTAGCAATCAGCCCCAGCATTTT.

This clone showed up just a few times. The J gene is TRBJ2-2, the V gene TRBV28; D unresolved. The CDR3 runs to 12 residues. Trimming took off 4 bases at V and 4 bases at J, with 4 bases between the two ends. CDR1 and CDR2 (germline): MDHEN, SYDVKM. CDR3 residues: CASSWVTGELFF. The CDR3 DNA reads TGTGCCAGCAGTTGGGTCACCGGGGAGCTGTTTTTT.

This clone was seen just once. This chain connects TRBV6-1 to TRBJ2-7, with 9 bases fitting TRBD2. CDR3 size: 15 residues. With 4 bases clipped from V and 3 bases from J, the junction kept 7 bases outside the gene matches. CDR1 is MNHNS and CDR2 is SASEGT in the germline V gene. The CDR3 nucleotides are TGTGCCAGCAGTGCTCTAGCGGGGACACTCTACGAGCAGTACTTC. Protein: CASSALAGTLYEQYF.

The J gene is TRBJ2-1, the V gene TRBV6-1, with 8 bases identical to TRBD2. Unmatched junction bases numbered 4, after V lost 0 bases and J lost 6 bases. In germline, CDR1 is MNHNS, CDR2 SASEGT. The CDR3 is 15 amino acids. The CDR3 here is CASSEASGVVNEQFF. The CDR3 DNA reads as TGTGCCAGCAGTGAAGCTAGCGGGGTTGTCAATGAGCAGTTCTTC.

The chain links TRBV27 to TRBJ1-1; maybe TRBD1 (6 bases). The germline gives CDR1 MNHEY, CDR2 SMNVEV (reference sequence). The CDR3 contains 15 residues. V was clipped by 5 bases and J by 2 bases, with 15 bases between them. The CDR3 bases are TGTGCCAGCAGTCCCGTTTGGGGGGCCAACACTGAAGCTTTCTTT. Translating gives CASSPVWGANTEAFF.

V gene TRBV5-6 combines with J gene TRBJ2-3, with 8 bases lining up with TRBD2. The CDR3 loop spans 15 amino acids. Unmatched junction bases numbered 5, after V lost 4 bases and J lost 1 base. Germline CDR1 and CDR2: SGHDT and YYEEEE. This CDR3 is CASSLPGGGTDTQYF. The DNA of the CDR3 is TGTGCCAGCAGCCTGCCGGGGGGGGGCACAGATACGCAGTATTTT.